The present T cell receptor beta chain was sequenced within a study of T cell responses to AZD1222 COVID-19 vaccine. Sequenced by immunoSEQ multiplex PCR; TCRdb stores in-frame clones only, minus some. The table lists about 150,000 clones, about 88% of them singletons. Study-wide results and limits: Without day 14 samples, only post-peak T cell repertoires were studied.

On this clone itself: Its antigen is still unknown.

This CDR3 has 17 residues. Deletions cut 4 bases from V and 2 bases from J, with 19 bases between. The germline V gene encodes CDR1 SGHNT and CDR2 YYREEE (reference sequence). The sequencing here drew on peripheral blood, taken on day 0 of AZD1222 vaccination. The chain couples TRBV5-4 to TRBJ2-1; a possible D gene is TRBD2 (6 bases). The clonotype comes from an adult in good health. CDR3 loop: CASSPRPPGGAYNEQFF. In DNA, the CDR3 is TGTGCCAGCAGCCCGAGGCCACCCGGAGGGGCCTACAATGAGCAGTTCTTC.